The 27 T cell receptor beta chains in this list originate from one sample, sequenced in a study of blood T cell repertoires in COVID-19. TCRdb's table, derived via immunoSEQ multiplex PCR, lists solely in-frame clones and lacks some. Of under 250,000 clones listed, over 80% are singletons. Sequenced sample: peripheral blood. The receptors here all came from a man aged 40-50 years with acute or convalescent COVID-19.

The rearrangement uses TRBV7-2 and TRBJ1-4, with D perhaps TRBD1 (6 bases). V lost 5 bases and J 3 bases, leaving 13 bases between the germline ends. Germline V gene lookup returns CDR1 SGHTA and CDR2 FQGNSA. The CDR3 has 15 amino acids. The CDR3: CASSRGAEPNEKLFF. DNA for the CDR3: TGTGCCAGCAGCCGGGGGGCGGAACCTAATGAAAAACTGTTTTTT.

This clone has a count of ten or more. V and J are TRBV7-8 and TRBJ1-3; D gene unclear. This CDR3 has 15 amino acids. Germline lookup yields CDR1 SGHVS and CDR2 FQNEAQ. V was trimmed by 4 bases and J by 4 bases, leaving 14 bases between them. The CDR3 DNA reads TGTGCCAGCAGCTCTCCGGAGAGCGGAGGAAACACCATATATTTT. As protein: CASSSPESGGNTIYF.

V and J are TRBV4-3 and TRBJ1-1; D ambiguous. CDR3 length: 12 amino acids. V lost 3 bases and J lost 3, with 5 bases in between. Germline loops: CDR1 LGHNA, CDR2 YSLEER. CDR3 region: CASSQRDTEAFF. CDR3 nucleotide sequence: TGCGCCAGCAGCCAGCGGGACACTGAAGCTTTCTTT.

The rearrangement uses TRBV2 and TRBJ1-5; 8 positions match TRBD1. Germline V gene data show CDR1 as SNHLY and CDR2 as FYNNEI. V gave up 4 bases and J gave up 7 bases; unmatched junction bases: 6. CDR3 length: 14 residues. CDR3 sequence reads: CASSAPGGFQPQHF. CDR3 sequence (DNA): TGTGCCAGCAGTGCGCCAGGGGGCTTCCAGCCCCAGCATTTT.

In this sample, this clone turned up a few times. The V gene is TRBV6-4, the J gene TRBJ2-1, with D perhaps TRBD1 (5 bases). This CDR3 contains 15 residues. Trimming removed 4 bases at V and 9 bases at J, with 19 bases between. In germline, CDR1 is MRHNA, CDR2 SNTAGT. CDR3 region: CASSVTTDVGFEQFF. The DNA of the CDR3 is TGTGCCAGCAGTGTCACGACAGACGTCGGGTTTGAGCAGTTCTTC.

Only one count was recorded for this clone. The chain employs TRBV9 and TRBJ2-7; TRBD2 matches 9 bases. CDR1 is SGDLS and CDR2 is YYNGEE in the germline V gene. V lost 0 bases and J lost 2; bases outside the gene matches: 3. The CDR3 is 15 amino acids. The CDR3 loop is CASSVGPSGTYEQYF. The DNA of the CDR3 is TGTGCCAGCAGCGTAGGTCCTAGCGGGACCTACGAGCAGTACTTC.

The V gene is TRBV11-3, the J gene TRBJ2-1, with TRBD1 as a possible D gene (5 bases). This CDR3 has 13 residues. Trimming stripped 2 bases from V and 4 bases from J, with 6 bases between. CDR1 and CDR2 from the germline V gene are SGHNT and YENEEA. The CDR3 DNA reads as TGTGCCAGCAGCTTAAACAGGTACAATGAGCAGTTCTTC. Translated, it gives CASSLNRYNEQFF. Combining the CDR3 with reference TRBV11-3 and TRBJ2-1 gives the whole variable domain EAGVVQSPRYKIIEKKQPVAFWCNPISGHNTLYWYLQNLGQGPELLIRYENEEAVDDSQLPKDRFSAERLKGVDSTLKIQPAELGDSAVYLCASSLNRYNEQFFGPGTRLTVL.

The genes are TRBV29-1 and TRBJ2-1, with 11 bases fitting TRBD1. With V trimmed by 6 bases and J by 5 bases, 0 bases remained unmatched. This CDR3 is built from 12 residues. Germline assignment: CDR1 SQVTM and CDR2 ANQGSEA. The CDR3 loop is CSVGQGDNEQFF. CDR3 coding DNA: TGCAGCGTGGGACAGGGGGACAATGAGCAGTTCTTC.

CDR3 protein: CASSVGAGVVQETQYF. DNA for the CDR3: TGTGCCAGCAGCGTAGGGGCGGGAGTGGTACAAGAGACCCAGTACTTC. The genes are TRBV9 and TRBJ2-5; TRBD2 matches at 7 bases. This CDR3 region has 16 residues. The V gene's germline CDR1 is SGDLS and CDR2 YYNGEE. Germline trimming cut 0 bases from V and 2 bases from J; bases unmatched to any gene: 7. Complete variable domain (other parts from reference TRBV9 and TRBJ2-5): DSGVTQTPKHLITATGQRVTLRCSPRSGDLSVYWYQQSLDQGLQFLIQYYNGEERAKGNILERFSAQQFPDLHSELNLSSLELGDSALYFCASSVGAGVVQETQYFGPGTRLLVL.

The J gene is TRBJ2-7, the V gene TRBV5-6, with 9 bases fitting TRBD1. After removal of 4 bases from V and 2 bases from J, the junction contained 7 bases not matched to a gene. The V gene's germline CDR1 is SGHDT and CDR2 YYEEEE. The CDR3 runs to 15 residues. The CDR3 DNA follows: TGTGCCAGCAGCAATACTAGGACAGGGGCCTACGAGCAGTACTTC. Protein: CASSNTRTGAYEQYF.

The chain combines TRBV29-1 with TRBJ1-1, with a possible D match to TRBD1 (5 bases). CDR1 is SQVTM, CDR2 ANQGSEA, per germline. The V end lost 3 bases, the J end lost 4 bases, and 9 bases lay between the germline ends. The CDR3 is made up of 12 amino acids. CDR3 in DNA: TGCAGCGTTGAGAGGGGAGGCACTGAAGCTTTCTTT. It yields the protein CSVERGGTEAFF.

The gene calls are TRBV6-5 and TRBJ2-1, with TRBD2 identical over 10 bases. The CDR3 contains 16 residues. Germline loops: CDR1 MNHEY, CDR2 SVGAGI. Unmatched junction bases numbered 1, after V lost 0 bases and J lost 2 bases. DNA for the CDR3: TGTGCCAGCAGTTACTCCACTAGCGGGACCTACAATGAGCAGTTCTTC. It specifies CASSYSTSGTYNEQFF.

This clone was recorded once. V is TRBV27 and J is TRBJ2-7; maybe TRBD1 (6 bases). V was pared by 5 bases and J by 3 bases, with 11 bases between. The CDR3 runs 13 residues. Germline V gives CDR1 MNHEY, CDR2 SMNVEV (reference sequence). The CDR3, as DNA: TGTGCCAGCAGTCGGGACACCCGCTACGAGCAGTACTTC. As protein: CASSRDTRYEQYF.

Only one count was recorded for this clone. The chain combines TRBV27 with TRBJ2-1; D perhaps matches TRBD1 (5 bases). The CDR3 has 16 residues. The V and J ends lost 2 bases and 3 bases respectively, with 14 bases between them. Germline loops: CDR1 MNHEY, CDR2 SMNVEV (reference sequence). The CDR3 sequence: CASSLNWGLVYNEQFF. DNA of the CDR3: TGTGCCAGCAGTTTAAATTGGGGCCTTGTCTACAATGAGCAGTTCTTC.

The chain recombines TRBV2 with TRBJ2-1; 8 positions match TRBD2. The ends lost 6 bases at V and 4 bases at J; junction bases unmatched: 8. Germline V lookup: CDR1 SNHLY, CDR2 FYNNEI. The CDR3 has 15 amino acids. The CDR3, as DNA: TGTGCCAGCAGCCGAACTAGCGGCCAATACAATGAGCAGTTCTTC. This encodes CASSRTSGQYNEQFF.

The rearrangement joins TRBV7-2 to TRBJ1-2; tentatively, D is TRBD1 (5 bases). Germline CDR1 and CDR2: SGHTA and FQGNSA. The germline V and J ends were trimmed by 1 base and 4 bases, with 10 bases remaining between them. The length of the CDR3 is 14 residues. CDR3 nucleotides: TGTGCCAGCAGCTTAGAAGGGGTCGGCTATGGCTACACCTTC. It yields the protein CASSLEGVGYGYTF.

The rearrangement uses TRBV12-3 or TRBV12-4 and TRBJ1-5; D ambiguous. This CDR3 has 13 residues. Trimming left V 8 bases short and J 4 bases short, with 12 bases between. The CDR3 DNA reads TGTGCCAGCGGCTCAGATTCAAATCAGCCCCAGCATTTT. Protein product: CASGSDSNQPQHF.

The gene calls are TRBV2 and TRBJ2-7; no clear D gene. Trimming left V 1 base short and J 3 bases short, with 16 bases between. The CDR3 has 16 amino acids. Germline lookup yields CDR1 SNHLY and CDR2 FYNNEI. CDR3 in amino acids: CASSEGSPSSGYEQYF. CDR3 nucleotides: TGTGCCAGCAGTGAAGGCAGCCCTTCCTCAGGCTACGAGCAGTACTTC.

This clone was seen a handful of times. The V call is TRBV13, the J call TRBJ2-2, with a possible D match to TRBD2 (6 bases). Germline loops: CDR1 PRHDT, CDR2 FYEKMQ (reference sequence). Deletions cut 2 bases from V and 3 bases from J, with 13 bases between. The CDR3 sequence is 16 residues long. The CDR3 spells CASSLSRLVDTGELFF. CDR3 nucleotides: TGTGCCAGCAGCTTATCTCGACTAGTGGACACCGGGGAGCTGTTTTTT. The complete variable domain, with remaining parts taken from reference TRBV13 and TRBJ2-2, reads AAGVIQSPRHLIKEKRETATLKCYPIPRHDTVYWYQQGPGQDPQFLISFYEKMQSDKGSIPDRFSAQQFSDYHSELNMSSLELGDSALYFCASSLSRLVDTGELFFGEGSRLTVL.

The rearrangement uses TRBV19 and TRBJ2-5, with TRBD2 identical over 12 bases. Germline loops: CDR1 LNHDA, CDR2 SQIVND (reference sequence). The V gene end was trimmed by 4 bases and the J gene end by 4 bases; junction bases not matched to a gene: 19. The CDR3 spans 20 residues. CDR3: CASSKSPGLAGIGLAETQYF. The CDR3 DNA is TGTGCCAGTAGTAAATCACCCGGACTAGCGGGGATAGGGTTAGCAGAGACCCAGTACTTC.

V is TRBV5-1 and J is TRBJ2-6; D possibly corresponds to TRBD2 (5 bases). Germline CDR1 and CDR2: SGHRS and YFSETQ. The CDR3 has 17 amino acids. Deletions cut 0 bases from V and 0 bases from J, with 10 bases between. CDR3 loop: CASSLDTGSSGANVLTF. As DNA, the CDR3 is TGCGCCAGCAGCTTGGATACGGGAAGCTCTGGGGCCAACGTCCTGACTTTC.

This chain joins TRBV9 and TRBJ2-2; D is possibly TRBD2 (6 bases). Germline V gene lookup returns CDR1 SGDLS and CDR2 YYNGEE. CDR3 length: 16 residues. The V end lost 2 bases, the J end lost 1 base, and 12 bases lay between the germline ends. This CDR3 reads CASSVYSGKNTGELFF. For the CDR3, the DNA is TGTGCCAGCAGCGTGTATAGCGGTAAGAACACCGGGGAGCTGTTTTTT.

This chain links TRBV30 with TRBJ2-1, with a tentative D call TRBD2 (6 bases). The germline CDR1 and CDR2 sequences are GTSNPN and SVGIG (reference sequence). The V and J ends lost 4 bases and 0 bases respectively, with 13 bases between them. This CDR3 comprises 15 residues. DNA for the CDR3: TGTGCCTGGAATAGAGCGGGTAGCTCCTACAATGAGCAGTTCTTC. It yields the protein CAWNRAGSSYNEQFF.

This chain uses TRBV18 with TRBJ1-3; D is unclear. Germline V lookup: CDR1 KGHSH, CDR2 LQKENI. This CDR3 is 16 amino acids long. Deletions cut 1 base from V and 0 bases from J, with 10 bases between. As DNA, the CDR3 is TGTGCCAGCTCACCACTCATGGAGGGCTCTGGAAACACCATATATTTT. This gives the protein CASSPLMEGSGNTIYF.

The count of this clone is one. The rearrangement joins TRBV7-2 to TRBJ2-1; D gene unclear. The germline V gene has CDR1 SGHTA and CDR2 FQGNSA. This CDR3 has 13 amino acids. Between the trimmed V and J ends, which lost 2 bases and 9 bases, there was a span of 11 bases. CDR3 DNA sequence: TGTGCCAGCAGCTTACGGAGATATGGTGAGCAGTTCTTC. Protein sequence: CASSLRRYGEQFF.

This chain links TRBV5-4 with TRBJ1-3, with 12 bases aligning to TRBD1. Germline lookup yields CDR1 SGHNT and CDR2 YYREEE (reference sequence). The CDR3 covers 18 residues. Trimming took 0 bases from V and 0 from J; bases not matched to a gene: 4. CDR3 sequence (DNA): TGTGCCAGCAGCTTGGGAGGGACAGGGGGCAACTCTGGAAACACCATATATTTT. Its translation is CASSLGGTGGNSGNTIYF.

The J gene is TRBJ2-2, the V gene TRBV6-5, with 10 bases aligning to TRBD2. With V trimmed by 2 bases and J by 6 bases, 6 bases remained unmatched. CDR1 is MNHEY and CDR2 is SVGAGI in the germline V gene. The CDR3 consists of 16 residues. The CDR3 DNA reads TGTGCCAGCAGTTACATCCTAGCGGGAGTTGCCGGGGAGCTGTTTTTT. Protein product: CASSYILAGVAGELFF.